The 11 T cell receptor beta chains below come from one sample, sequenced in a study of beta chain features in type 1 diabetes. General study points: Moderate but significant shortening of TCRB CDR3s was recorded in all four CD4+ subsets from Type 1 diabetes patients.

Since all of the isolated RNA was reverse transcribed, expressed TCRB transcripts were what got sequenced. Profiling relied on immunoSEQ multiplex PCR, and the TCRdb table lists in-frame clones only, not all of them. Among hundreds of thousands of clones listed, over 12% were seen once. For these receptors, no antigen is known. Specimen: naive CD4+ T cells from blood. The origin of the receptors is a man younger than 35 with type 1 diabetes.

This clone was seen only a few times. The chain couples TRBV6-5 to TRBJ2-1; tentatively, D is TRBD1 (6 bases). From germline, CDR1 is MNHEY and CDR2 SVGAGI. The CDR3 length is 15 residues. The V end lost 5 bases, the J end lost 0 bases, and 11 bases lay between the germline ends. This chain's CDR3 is CASSRTASSYNEQFF. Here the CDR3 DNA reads TGTGCCAGCAGTCGGACAGCGAGCTCCTACAATGAGCAGTTCTTC.

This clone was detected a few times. The CDR3 DNA sequence: TGCAGCGTCCTGTCCAGCGGGCCCTCCTACAATGAGCAGTTCTTC. As protein: CSVLSSGPSYNEQFF. The chain employs TRBV29-1 and TRBJ2-1; maybe TRBD2 (6 bases). V was shortened by 6 bases and J by 0 bases, with 15 bases between the two germline ends. Germline V CDR1 and CDR2: SQVTM, ANQGSEA. This CDR3 region has 15 residues.

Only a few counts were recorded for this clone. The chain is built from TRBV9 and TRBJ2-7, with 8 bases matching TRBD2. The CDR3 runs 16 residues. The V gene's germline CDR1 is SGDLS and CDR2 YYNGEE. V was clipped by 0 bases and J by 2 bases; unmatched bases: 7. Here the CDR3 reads CASSVEGRGAPYEQYF. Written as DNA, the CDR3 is TGTGCCAGCAGCGTAGAAGGGCGGGGGGCTCCCTACGAGCAGTACTTC.

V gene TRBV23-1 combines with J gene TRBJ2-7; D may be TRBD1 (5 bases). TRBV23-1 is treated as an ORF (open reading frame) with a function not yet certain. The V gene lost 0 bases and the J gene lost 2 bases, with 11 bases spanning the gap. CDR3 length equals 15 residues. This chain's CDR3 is CASSQSAGFPYEQYF. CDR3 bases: TGCGCCAGCAGTCAATCGGCAGGGTTCCCCTACGAGCAGTACTTC.

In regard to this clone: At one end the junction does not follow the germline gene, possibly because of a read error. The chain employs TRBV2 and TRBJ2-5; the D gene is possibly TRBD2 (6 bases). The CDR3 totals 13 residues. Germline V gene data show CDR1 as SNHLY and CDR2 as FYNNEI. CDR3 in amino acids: CASSDGGEDTQYF. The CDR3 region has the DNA TGTGCCAGCAGTGACGGAGGGGAAGACACCCAGTACTTC.

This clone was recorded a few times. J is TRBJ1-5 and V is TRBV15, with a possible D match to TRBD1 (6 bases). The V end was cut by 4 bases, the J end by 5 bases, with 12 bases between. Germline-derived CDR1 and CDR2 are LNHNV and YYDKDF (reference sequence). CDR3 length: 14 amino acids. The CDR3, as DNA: TGTGCCACCAGCAAGGTAAAGGGGGATCAGCCCCAGCATTTT. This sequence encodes CATSKVKGDQPQHF.

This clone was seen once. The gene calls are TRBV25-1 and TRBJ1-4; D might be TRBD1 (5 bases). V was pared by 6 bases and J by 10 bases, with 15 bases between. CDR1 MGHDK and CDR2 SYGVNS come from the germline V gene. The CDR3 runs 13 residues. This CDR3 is CASRGRVIGKLFF. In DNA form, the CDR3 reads TGTGCCAGCAGGGGGCGGGTAATAGGAAAACTGTTTTTT.

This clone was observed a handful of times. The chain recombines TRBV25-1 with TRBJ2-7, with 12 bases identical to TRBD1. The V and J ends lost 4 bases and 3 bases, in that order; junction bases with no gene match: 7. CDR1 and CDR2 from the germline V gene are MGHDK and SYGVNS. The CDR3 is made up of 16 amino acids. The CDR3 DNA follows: TGTGCCAGCAGTGGCTCTGGGACAGGGGGCTTCTACGAGCAGTACTTC. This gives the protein CASSGSGTGGFYEQYF.

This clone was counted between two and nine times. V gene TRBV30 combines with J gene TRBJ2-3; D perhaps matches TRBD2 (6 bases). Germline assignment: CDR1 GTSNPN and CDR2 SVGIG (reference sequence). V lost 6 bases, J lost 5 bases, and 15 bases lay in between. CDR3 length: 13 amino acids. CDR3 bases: TGTGCCTGTGGTAGGAGGGACGAAGATACGCAGTATTTT. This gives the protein CACGRRDEDTQYF.

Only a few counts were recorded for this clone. CDR3 sequence: CATKQPNYGYTF. Written as DNA, the CDR3 is TGTGCCACTAAGCAGCCTAACTATGGCTACACCTTC. The chain carries TRBV6-5 and TRBJ1-2; the D is unclear. V was trimmed by 10 bases and J by 0 bases, leaving 9 bases between them. This CDR3 contains 12 residues. Germline values: CDR1 MNHEY, CDR2 SVGAGI.

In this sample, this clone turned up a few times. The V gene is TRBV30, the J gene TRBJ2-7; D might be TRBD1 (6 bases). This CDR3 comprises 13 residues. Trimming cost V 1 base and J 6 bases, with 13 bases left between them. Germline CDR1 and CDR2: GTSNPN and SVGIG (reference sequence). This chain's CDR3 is CAWSGGTSGEQYF. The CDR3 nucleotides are TGTGCCTGGAGTGGAGGGACATCTGGCGAGCAGTACTTC.